Below are 29 T cell receptor beta chains sequenced from a single sample in a study of blood T cell repertoires in COVID-19. Some clones are missing from TCRdb's copy, which holds only in-frame ones; the method was immunoSEQ multiplex PCR. The sample records 200,000 to 250,000 clones, roughly 85% being singletons. Sequencing was done on a sample of PBMCs or T cells enriched from blood (not recorded which). The receptors here all came from a man in his forties who had recovered from COVID-19.

V usage is TRBV6-5 and J usage is TRBJ1-5; 7 nucleotides align to TRBD1. This CDR3 has 14 amino acids. Per the germline V gene, CDR1 is MNHEY and CDR2 is SVGAGI. J gave up 4 bases and V 7 bases, and 7 bases lay outside the gene matches. As DNA, the CDR3 is TGTGCCAGCAAGAGACAGGGCCTAAATCAGCCCCAGCATTTT. As protein: CASKRQGLNQPQHF.

The rearrangement uses TRBV6-5 and TRBJ1-3; 9 nucleotides agree with TRBD1. This CDR3 contains 15 residues. Looked up from germline, CDR1 is MNHEY and CDR2 is SVGAGI. The J segment lost 0 bases and the V segment lost 6 bases, leaving 3 bases of the junction unmatched. CDR3 sequence: CASRETGGSGNTIYF. As DNA, the CDR3 is TGTGCCAGCAGGGAGACAGGGGGCTCTGGAAACACCATATATTTT.

This clone was seen repeatedly, ten times or more. This chain joins TRBV9 and TRBJ2-1, with a possible D match to TRBD2 (5 bases). This CDR3 is 16 amino acids long. V was shortened by 0 bases and J by 6 bases, with 16 bases between the two germline ends. Germline V CDR1 and CDR2: SGDLS, YYNGEE. The CDR3 sequence is CASSVGGLAQTNEQFF. DNA of the CDR3: TGTGCCAGCAGCGTAGGCGGGCTAGCCCAGACCAATGAGCAGTTCTTC.

The CDR3 nucleotides read TGTGCCAGTAGTGGTAGCGGGAGTTCGCGTGACGAGCAGTACTTC. Protein: CASSGSGSSRDEQYF. The chain recombines TRBV19 with TRBJ2-7, with 9 bases lining up with TRBD2. The CDR3 consists of 15 residues. With V trimmed by 5 bases and J by 5 bases, 10 bases remained unmatched. Germline CDR1 reads LNHDA; CDR2 reads SQIVND (reference sequence).

This clone was recorded only once. The V and J genes are TRBV10-3 and TRBJ2-1; 9 bases fit TRBD2. This CDR3 spans 15 amino acids. J lost 5 bases, V lost 0 bases, and 2 bases had no gene match. Germline V gene data show CDR1 as ENHRY and CDR2 as SYGVKD. The CDR3 here is CAISESRLADNEQFF. CDR3 in DNA: TGTGCCATCAGTGAGTCACGACTAGCGGACAATGAGCAGTTCTTC.

The gene calls are TRBV24-1 and TRBJ1-1; 10 bases are a match to TRBD1. The germline V gene has CDR1 KGHDR and CDR2 SFDVKD. The CDR3 runs 15 residues. J was trimmed by 4 bases and V by 2 bases; bases with no gene match: 3. The CDR3 DNA reads as TGTGCCACCAGTGATTCAAGGACAGGGGGCACTGAAGCTTTCTTT. This encodes CATSDSRTGGTEAFF.

This chain uses TRBV7-2 with TRBJ1-5; weak D call: TRBD1 (5 bases). This CDR3 has 15 residues. Germline V gene data show CDR1 as SGHTA and CDR2 as FQGNSA. The V and J ends lost 0 bases and 3 bases respectively, with 9 bases between them. The CDR3, as DNA: TGTGCCAGCAGCTTAGCGGCAGGGCTCAATCAGCCCCAGCATTTT. Translation: CASSLAAGLNQPQHF.

The chain is built from TRBV4-3 and TRBJ1-4, with 8 bases fitting TRBD1. Trimming removed 6 bases from V and 6 bases from J; junction bases left unmatched: 9. The V gene's germline CDR1 is LGHNA and CDR2 YSLEER. This CDR3 is built from 15 residues. CDR3 loop: CASSPVVTGDEKLFF. CDR3 coding DNA: TGCGCCAGCAGTCCCGTAGTGACAGGGGATGAAAAACTGTTTTTT.

This sequence joins TRBV12-3 or TRBV12-4 and TRBJ1-2; D is unclear. The CDR3 covers 13 residues. V was trimmed by 6 bases and J by 2 bases, leaving 10 bases between them. The CDR3 protein is CASRQTANYGYTF. Here the CDR3 DNA reads TGTGCCAGCAGACAGACCGCGAACTATGGCTACACCTTC.

About this clone: This sample includes further DNA sequences coding for the same CDR3. The genes are TRBV15 and TRBJ2-5; D perhaps matches TRBD2 (5 bases). Germline V gene data show CDR1 as LNHNV and CDR2 as YYDKDF (reference sequence). The CDR3 loop spans 14 amino acids. Trimming stripped 1 base from V and 2 bases from J, with 8 bases between. CDR3 sequence reads: CATSRGRSQETQYF. As DNA, the CDR3 is TGTGCCACCAGCAGAGGGAGGAGTCAAGAGACCCAGTACTTC. Full variable domain (rest looked up from reference TRBV15 and TRBJ2-5): DAMVIQNPRYQVTQFGKPVTLSCSQTLNHNVMYWYQQKSSQAPKLLFHYYDKDFNNEADTPDNFQSRRPNTSFCFLDIRSPGLGDTAMYLCATSRGRSQETQYFGPGTRLLVL.

This chain connects TRBV13 to TRBJ2-1; 8 bases agree with TRBD2. J lost 4 bases, V lost 5 bases, and 7 bases had no gene match. This CDR3 comprises 15 residues. Germline CDR1 PRHDT, CDR2 FYEKMQ (reference sequence). CDR3 protein: CASSQHGGGYNEQFF. The CDR3 nucleotides are TGTGCCAGCAGCCAACACGGGGGGGGATACAATGAGCAGTTCTTC.

This rearrangement joins TRBV27 to TRBJ2-7, with 9 bases identical to TRBD2. CDR3 length: 14 residues. With 2 bases clipped from V and 6 bases from J, the junction kept 5 bases outside the gene matches. Looked up from germline, CDR1 is MNHEY and CDR2 is SMNVEV (reference sequence). CDR3 nucleotides: TGTGCCAGCAGTTTAGCTAGCGGGAAGGCCGAGCAGTACTTC. It is translated as CASSLASGKAEQYF.

The chain couples TRBV20-1 to TRBJ2-3; D call uncertain. V shed 1 base and J shed 6 bases, with 5 bases lying between them. CDR1 and CDR2 (germline): DFQATT, SNEGSKA (reference sequence). The CDR3 is made up of 11 amino acids. As DNA, the CDR3 is TGCAGTGCTAGAGCGGGTGATACGCAGTATTTT. It encodes CSARAGDTQYF.

The V call is TRBV19, the J call TRBJ1-1; 7 bases line up with TRBD1. CDR3 length: 11 residues. The junction had 3 bases not matched to a gene; V was cut back by 6 bases and J by 8 bases. Germline CDR1 LNHDA, CDR2 SQIVND (reference sequence). The CDR3 loop reads CASRNRGEAFF. The DNA of the CDR3 is TGTGCCAGTAGGAACAGGGGCGAAGCTTTCTTT.

Points on this clone: At the DNA level, this CDR3 is encoded by other sequences in the same sample as well. The V call is TRBV10-2, the J call TRBJ1-2, with a tentative D call TRBD1 (5 bases). Germline loops: CDR1 WSHSY, CDR2 SAAADI. CDR3 length equals 14 residues. Trimming left V 0 bases short and J 2 bases short, with 7 bases between. The DNA of the CDR3 is TGCGCCAGCAGTGAGTCGCGGGGGAACTATGGCTACACCTTC. Its translation is CASSESRGNYGYTF.

This rearrangement joins TRBV10-3 to TRBJ1-1; weak D call: TRBD1 (6 bases). CDR3 size: 16 residues. V was trimmed by 6 bases and J by 1 base, leaving 18 bases between them. CDR1 is ENHRY, CDR2 SYGVKD, per germline. The CDR3 region is CAIRAPMGRGNTEAFF. The CDR3 region has the DNA TGTGCCATCAGGGCCCCCATGGGCAGGGGGAACACTGAAGCTTTCTTT.

CDR3 amino acids: CASTDRVIGATNEKLFF. The DNA of the CDR3 is TGTGCCAGTACAGACAGGGTAATCGGGGCAACTAATGAAAAACTGTTTTTT. The chain recombines TRBV19 with TRBJ1-4; 7 positions agree with TRBD1. This CDR3 has 17 residues. CDR1 LNHDA and CDR2 SQIVND come from the germline V gene (reference sequence). Unmatched junction bases numbered 11, after V lost 7 bases and J lost 0 bases.

The gene calls are TRBV3-1 (or the pseudogene TRBV3-2) and TRBJ2-7; maybe TRBD2 (6 bases). The CDR3 sequence is 16 residues long. The V and J ends lost 0 bases and 0 bases respectively, with 12 bases between them. CDR1 and CDR2 from the germline V gene are LGHDT and YNNKEL (reference sequence). The CDR3 loop reads CASSQDRTGDSYEQYF. As DNA, the CDR3 is TGTGCCAGCAGCCAAGATAGGACGGGAGACTCCTACGAGCAGTACTTC.

This sequence joins TRBV30 and TRBJ1-5; 10 bases match TRBD1. The CDR3 contains 13 residues. Germline CDR1 is GTSNPN and CDR2 is SVGIG (reference sequence). J was trimmed by 8 bases and V by 5 bases; bases with no gene match: 6. The chain's CDR3 is CAWGGQGEEPQHF. The CDR3 DNA follows: TGTGCCTGGGGTGGACAGGGGGAAGAGCCCCAGCATTTT.

This sequence joins TRBV11-2 and TRBJ2-5; tentatively, D is TRBD1 (5 bases). The germline CDR1 and CDR2 sequences are SGHAT and FQNNGV. Trimming pared 0 bases from V and 7 bases from J, leaving 12 bases between. CDR3 size: 14 residues. The DNA of the CDR3 is TGTGCCAGCAGCTTAGATCCAGGGATGGGGACCCAGTACTTC. It specifies CASSLDPGMGTQYF.

This sequence joins TRBV28 and TRBJ1-2, with 8 bases that match TRBD1. The ends lost 2 bases at V and 5 bases at J; junction bases unmatched: 4. Germline CDR1 MDHEN, CDR2 SYDVKM. The CDR3 loop spans 14 amino acids. This CDR3 is CASSLTGGDYGYTF. The CDR3 DNA reads TGTGCCAGCAGTTTAACAGGGGGGGATTATGGCTACACCTTC.

The chain has TRBV3-1 (or the pseudogene TRBV3-2) and TRBJ2-1, with TRBD2 matching over 16 bases. Per the germline V gene, CDR1 is LGHDT and CDR2 is YNNKEL (reference sequence). This CDR3 contains 18 residues. V gave up 4 bases and J gave up 8 bases; unmatched junction bases: 11. The CDR3 bases are TGTGCCAGCAGCCCCGGGACTAGCGGGAGGGCCCGTTTCTATGAGCAGTTCTTC. Protein product: CASSPGTSGRARFYEQFF.

The DNA for the CDR3 is TGTGCCAGCAGCGTAACTAGCGGGAACTACGAGCAGTACTTC. Amino acid sequence: CASSVTSGNYEQYF. This chain links TRBV9 with TRBJ2-7; TRBD2 aligns across 10 bases. V lost 1 base and J lost 3; bases outside the gene matches: 1. The CDR3 has 14 residues. The germline V gene has CDR1 SGDLS and CDR2 YYNGEE.

This chain links TRBV3-1 (or the pseudogene TRBV3-2) with TRBJ1-1; 8 nucleotides line up with TRBD1. Germline V CDR1 and CDR2: LGHDT, YNNKEL (reference sequence). Trimming at V came to 1 base and at J to 11 bases, leaving 3 bases not matched to a gene. This CDR3 region has 12 residues. CDR3 sequence (DNA): TGTGCCAGCAGCCAAGGCGACAGGGGTGCTTTCTTT. This translates into CASSQGDRGAFF.

This sequence joins TRBV19 and TRBJ2-1; 7 bases map to TRBD1. The CDR3 is made up of 15 amino acids. Trimming cost V 6 bases and J 6 bases; bases outside gene matches: 11. Looked up from germline, CDR1 is LNHDA and CDR2 is SQIVND (reference sequence). For the CDR3, the DNA is TGTGCCAGTAGCCTCGGGCCAGGGGGTATCAATGAGCAGTTCTTC. Residues: CASSLGPGGINEQFF. The whole variable domain, filled in from reference TRBV19 and TRBJ2-1, reads DGGITQSPKYLFRKEGQNVTLSCEQNLNHDAMYWYRQDPGQGLRLIYYSQIVNDFQKGDIAEGYSVSREKKESFPLTVTSAQKNPTAFYLCASSLGPGGINEQFFGPGTRLTVL.

This sequence joins TRBV5-1 and TRBJ1-2; no clear D. Germline V gives CDR1 SGHRS, CDR2 YFSETQ. The CDR3 contains 13 residues. Trimming took off 0 bases at V and 8 bases at J, with 11 bases between the two ends. The CDR3 region is CASSLDSSIGYTF. CDR3 DNA: TGCGCCAGCAGCTTGGACTCAAGCATCGGCTACACCTTC.

V usage is TRBV14 and J usage is TRBJ2-7; 7 bases fit TRBD1. This CDR3 spans 13 amino acids. Germline CDR1 reads SGHDN; CDR2 reads FVKESK. The ends lost 9 bases at V and 0 bases at J; junction bases unmatched: 5. The CDR3 DNA reads TGTGCCAGTTCCAGGGGGTTCTCCTACGAGCAGTACTTC. As protein: CASSRGFSYEQYF.

The rearrangement uses TRBV7-2 and TRBJ1-2; weak D call: TRBD1 (5 bases). Germline-derived CDR1 and CDR2 are SGHTA and FQGNSA. With 5 bases removed from V and 6 bases from J, the gap between germline ends came to 22 bases. The CDR3 has 16 amino acids. CDR3 amino acids: CASSPEGRGLSNGYTF. For the CDR3, the DNA is TGTGCCAGCAGCCCTGAGGGGAGGGGCCTTTCGAATGGCTACACCTTC.

The chain carries TRBV19 and TRBJ2-7; 11 bases line up with TRBD2. Trimming at V came to 3 bases and at J to 6 bases, leaving 19 bases not matched to a gene. Germline CDR1 reads LNHDA; CDR2 reads SQIVND (reference sequence). The CDR3 spans 19 residues. CDR3 sequence reads: CASSIQVSGRANPLGEQYF. The CDR3 DNA sequence: TGTGCCAGTAGTATTCAGGTTAGCGGGAGGGCTAACCCGCTCGGCGAGCAGTACTTC.